This T cell receptor (beta chain) was sequenced for a study of T cell responses to AZD1222 COVID-19 vaccine. Findings and limits, study-wide: Spike-specific TCR breadth and depth both grew after two AZD1222 doses. The study identified only five to seven AZD1222 recipients as seropositive at baseline. White British people made up most donors, females outnumbered males, and clonal diversity was possibly underestimated. Spike-spanning, vaccine-associated CD4 TCRs were dominant at 160-218 and 743-854.

This CDR3 spans 14 amino acids. Germline loops: CDR1 ENHRY, CDR2 SYGVKD. V lost 5 bases and J lost 2; bases outside the gene matches: 5. This clone has just one count. Its antigen remains unidentified. Sequenced by immunoSEQ multiplex PCR; TCRdb stores in-frame clones only, minus some. The repertoire includes over 45,000 clones, 87% of them detected once, and over 3.5% sits in the top ten. The source was peripheral blood, collected on day 0 of AZD1222 vaccination. The clonotype originates from an adult in good health. The J gene is TRBJ1-1, the V gene TRBV10-3; TRBD1 agrees at 7 bases. The CDR3 coding sequence is TGTGCCATCAGTAGACAGGGTGAAAACACTGAAGCTTTCTTT. It translates to CAISRQGENTEAFF.